The source of this TCR beta chain is a study of T-cell memory formation after mild COVID-19. The CDR3 has 13 amino acids. Trimming left V 6 bases short and J 2 bases short, with 12 bases between. The V gene's germline CDR1 is DFQATT and CDR2 SNEGSKA (reference sequence). Constant-segment primers and 5'RACE yielded cDNA libraries for TCR alpha and TCR beta, each carrying sample barcodes and UMIs. TCRdb reprocessed the 5' RACE reads with MiXCR, giving one entry per CDR3 protein. There are around 450,000 distinct CDR3 sequences in the sample; around 20% occur only once, and roughly 8.4% lies in the top ten. This clonotype was counted a few times.

This sequence was found in an adult woman who had mild COVID-19 (a few samples of this study predate the infection). Cell type and time point are not known. Sequencing used PBMCs or a T cell subset sorted from them (not recorded which). This chain links TRBV20-1 with TRBJ2-3; weak D call: TRBD2 (5 bases). CDR3 DNA: TGCAGTGCCAGCGGAATGAACACAGATACGCAGTATTTT. It codes for CSASGMNTDTQYF.